A single sample gave rise to the 21 T cell receptor beta chains below, sequenced in a study of OX40 agonist ivuxolimab in advanced cancers. The library was prepared using the immunoSEQ multiplex PCR assay. This immuneACCESS table, as held by TCRdb, lists in-frame sequences with V and J called but not all clones. Of the missing ones, under half trace to an unresolved V gene in checked studies; the others have no known cause. A total of about 50,000 clones appear in this sample, about 80% of them only once. The top ten clones comprise about 3.8% of the sample. Sequencing was performed on CD4+ or CD8+ T cells sorted from blood, taken in a trial of the OX40 agonist ivuxolimab. The receptors were sampled from an adult with an advanced solid tumor such as melanoma, head and neck, liver or kidney cancer.

This chain joins TRBV19 and TRBJ2-1; the D gene is possibly TRBD1 (5 bases). V was shortened by 10 bases and J by 7 bases, with 11 bases between the two germline ends. Per germline, CDR1 LNHDA and CDR2 SQIVND (reference sequence). There are 11 residues in the CDR3. The CDR3 bases are TGTGCCATTAGAAGGGGTAATGAGCAGTTCTTC. Amino acids: CAIRRGNEQFF.

V and J are TRBV2 and TRBJ2-2; D remains unclear. The CDR3 totals 14 residues. CDR1 is SNHLY and CDR2 is FYNNEI in the germline V gene. Trimming pared 2 bases from V and 6 bases from J, leaving 10 bases between. The CDR3 sequence: CASSENPWAGELFF. Here the CDR3 DNA reads TGTGCCAGCAGTGAAAACCCGTGGGCCGGGGAGCTGTTTTTT.

Remarks on this clone: In the same sample, other DNA sequences code for this CDR3. V gene TRBV14 combines with J gene TRBJ2-7; a possible D gene is TRBD2 (7 bases). Germline CDR1 is SGHDN and CDR2 is FVKESK. Between the trimmed V and J ends, which lost 4 bases and 2 bases, there was a span of 15 bases. This CDR3 has 15 residues. Written as DNA, the CDR3 is TGTGCCAGCAGCCGTGGGGGAGGGGGGACCTACGAGCAGTACTTC. Translated: CASSRGGGGTYEQYF.

This clone was seen more than once but under ten times. The chain recombines TRBV7-2 with TRBJ2-7; D may be TRBD2 (5 bases). The CDR3 contains 14 residues. V shed 3 bases and J shed 3 bases, with 12 bases lying between them. Germline-derived CDR1 and CDR2 are SGHTA and FQGNSA. Written as DNA, the CDR3 is TGTGCCAGCAGCTTCGGAGTCGGGGTCTACGAGCAGTACTTC. Its protein is CASSFGVGVYEQYF.

Note on this clone: One end of the junction fails to match germline, which may point to a read error. The chain joins TRBV7-3 to TRBJ2-1; 9 nucleotides line up with TRBD1. The CDR3 extends over 16 amino acids. Germline V gives CDR1 SGHTA, CDR2 FQGTGA. CDR3 sequence reads: CASSSTGGKSCNEQFF. The CDR3 bases are TGTGCCAGCAGTTCGACAGGGGGTAAATCCTGCAATGAGCAGTTCTTC.

The rearrangement links TRBV19 to TRBJ2-5; 12 bases map to TRBD2. V trimming: 9 bases; J trimming: 3 bases; junction bases outside the gene matches: 11. The V gene's germline CDR1 is LNHDA and CDR2 SQIVND (reference sequence). The CDR3 loop spans 16 amino acids. The CDR3 sequence is CASRLAGDRIEETQYF. CDR3 DNA: TGTGCCAGCAGACTAGCGGGAGATCGAATAGAAGAGACCCAGTACTTC.

CDR3 DNA sequence: TGTGCCAGCAGAAGGTCTGGGGGGGAGACCCAGTACTTC. Translating it yields CASRRSGGETQYF. This chain joins TRBV25-1 and TRBJ2-5; D is possibly TRBD2 (6 bases). This CDR3 spans 13 amino acids. V shed 6 bases and J shed 5 bases, with 13 bases lying between them. Germline V gives CDR1 MGHDK, CDR2 SYGVNS.

This chain joins TRBV7-2 and TRBJ1-1, with no clear D. V lost 7 bases to trimming and J lost 7 bases, with 13 bases between them. Germline CDR1 is SGHTA and CDR2 is FQGNSA. The CDR3 totals 12 residues. For the CDR3, the DNA is TGTGCCAGCATATTCTTCGGCCTTGAAGCTTTCTTT. Translating it yields CASIFFGLEAFF.

This clone was recorded many times. The chain recombines TRBV7-2 with TRBJ2-1; TRBD2 matches at 14 bases. Germline V gene data show CDR1 as SGHTA and CDR2 as FQGNSA. The V and J ends lost 5 bases and 9 bases, in that order; junction bases with no gene match: 9. The CDR3 spans 16 residues. The CDR3 DNA reads as TGTGCCAGCAGCACCCGACTAGCGGGGGGGCGGGGTGAGCAGTTCTTC. Encoded protein: CASSTRLAGGRGEQFF.

The chain recombines TRBV20-1 with TRBJ1-2; possibly TRBD1 for D (5 bases). V dropped 6 bases and J dropped 8 bases, with 13 bases sitting between them. Germline V CDR1 and CDR2: DFQATT, SNEGSKA (reference sequence). This CDR3 has 11 amino acids. This chain's CDR3 is CSAQIPGGYTF. DNA for the CDR3: TGCAGTGCCCAGATTCCAGGGGGCTACACCTTC.

This chain uses TRBV5-8 with TRBJ2-4, with D uncertain. V dropped 0 bases and J dropped 3 bases, with 4 bases sitting between them. This CDR3 region has 13 residues. Germline V gene data show CDR1 as SGHTS and CDR2 as YDEGEE. CDR3 DNA: TGTGCCAGCAGCTTGGGGCTCAAAAACATTCAGTACTTC. It encodes CASSLGLKNIQYF.

This chain links TRBV6-6 with TRBJ2-4; D call uncertain. The CDR3 has 15 residues. Germline CDR1 and CDR2: MNHNY and SVGAGI (reference sequence). Trimming took off 5 bases at V and 1 base at J, with 12 bases between the two ends. Here the CDR3 reads CASSDLSGAKNIQYF. The CDR3 DNA follows: TGTGCCAGCAGTGACCTGTCTGGGGCCAAAAACATTCAGTACTTC.

The chain uses TRBV4-3 and TRBJ1-3, with a possible D match to TRBD1 (5 bases). This CDR3 has 16 amino acids. CDR1 LGHNA and CDR2 YSLEER come from the germline V gene. Trimming pared 0 bases from V and 2 bases from J, leaving 11 bases between. The CDR3 reads CASSQDLLGAGNTIYF. The CDR3 nucleotides are TGCGCCAGCAGCCAAGATCTTTTGGGGGCTGGAAACACCATATATTTT.

In regard to this clone: A read error may produce the germline difference seen at one junction end. The chain recombines TRBV28 with TRBJ1-1; D gene ambiguous. This CDR3 is built from 12 residues. Germline CDR1 reads MDHEN; CDR2 reads SYDVKM. The CDR3 DNA follows: TGTGCCAGCTGTTTGGGGAACACTGAAGCTTTCTTT. It encodes CASCLGNTEAFF.

This chain joins TRBV5-1 and TRBJ2-3, with a possible D match to TRBD1 (6 bases). Germline CDR1 and CDR2: SGHRS and YFSETQ. Trimming took 6 bases from V and 1 from J, leaving 15 bases between them. The CDR3 has 15 residues. The CDR3, as DNA: TGCGCCAGCAAGAAAGAGGGACACCGCACAGATACGCAGTATTTT. It specifies CASKKEGHRTDTQYF.

This clone was found a few times. J is TRBJ2-2 and V is TRBV7-9; D perhaps matches TRBD2 (6 bases). Per the germline V gene, CDR1 is SEHNR and CDR2 is FQNEAQ (reference sequence). The CDR3 extends over 14 amino acids. V was trimmed by 2 bases and J by 3 bases, leaving 7 bases between them. CDR3 loop: CASSLRRDTGELFF. As DNA, the CDR3 is TGTGCCAGCAGCTTAAGGAGGGACACCGGGGAGCTGTTTTTT.

This chain links TRBV5-5 with TRBJ2-1; 8 bases are a match to TRBD2. The germline CDR1 and CDR2 sequences are SGHKS and YYEKEE (reference sequence). The CDR3 totals 16 residues. The J segment lost 2 bases and the V segment lost 4 bases, leaving 8 bases of the junction unmatched. CDR3 sequence reads: CASSLGLAGTYNEQFF. DNA of the CDR3: TGTGCCAGCAGCCTCGGACTAGCAGGGACCTACAATGAGCAGTTCTTC. The full variable domain, with the rest looked up from reference TRBV5-5 and TRBJ2-1, is DAGVTQSPTHLIKTRGQQVTLRCSPISGHKSVSWYQQVLGQGPQFIFQYYEKEERGRGNFPDRFSARQFPNYSSELNVNALLLGDSALYLCASSLGLAGTYNEQFFGPGTRLTVL.

This rearrangement joins TRBV25-1 to TRBJ2-3; D gene ambiguous. Trimming pared 7 bases from V and 1 base from J, leaving 9 bases between. The germline gives CDR1 MGHDK, CDR2 SYGVNS. This CDR3 comprises 13 residues. This CDR3 is CASIPPGTDTQYF. CDR3 DNA: TGTGCCAGCATACCTCCTGGCACAGATACGCAGTATTTT.

The genes are TRBV19 and TRBJ2-7; perhaps TRBD2 as D (5 bases). V lost 1 base and J lost 6, with 13 bases in between. This CDR3 has 14 residues. Germline V gene sequence: CDR1 LNHDA, CDR2 SQIVND (reference sequence). The CDR3 protein is CASSIAGIPAEQYF. DNA for the CDR3: TGTGCCAGTAGTATAGCGGGAATCCCAGCCGAGCAGTACTTC.

The J gene is TRBJ2-7, the V gene TRBV7-2; TRBD1 might be the D (7 bases). V lost 1 base and J 5 bases, leaving 12 bases between the germline ends. The CDR3 consists of 14 residues. Germline CDR1 and CDR2: SGHTA and FQGNSA. CDR3 sequence (DNA): TGTGCCAGCAGCTTAGTACAGGGGAGGAACGAGCAGTACTTC. The encoded protein is CASSLVQGRNEQYF.

This clone was seen more than once but under ten times. Different DNA sequences within this sample yield the same CDR3. This chain uses TRBV5-1 with TRBJ2-7; 8 positions agree with TRBD1. CDR1 is SGHRS, CDR2 YFSETQ, per germline. This CDR3 has 15 residues. J gave up 1 base and V 2 bases, and 5 bases lay outside the gene matches. CDR3 nucleotide sequence: TGCGCCAGCAGCTTTGGACAGGGAAGGTCCTACGAGCAGTACTTC. This sequence encodes CASSFGQGRSYEQYF.